This T cell receptor (beta chain) was documented in a study of pediatric ulcerative colitis. Sequencing depth was up to 500,000 reads per sample. Sequencing used immunoSEQ multiplex PCR; TCRdb keeps in-frame clones, though not all of them. This table has more than 45,000 clones, around 86% appearing once. This clone turned up a few times. The sequencing sample was made of blood. The TCR originated in a boy under 18 who was a control in a study of pediatric ulcerative colitis.

The CDR3 coding sequence is TGCGCCAGCAGCCAAGGACAGGGCATCTACGAGCAGTACTTC. This codes for CASSQGQGIYEQYF. The rearrangement joins TRBV5-1 to TRBJ2-7; 8 bases match TRBD1. After removal of 4 bases from V and 3 bases from J, the junction contained 6 bases not matched to a gene. CDR1 SGHRS and CDR2 YFSETQ come from the germline V gene. The CDR3 spans 14 residues.